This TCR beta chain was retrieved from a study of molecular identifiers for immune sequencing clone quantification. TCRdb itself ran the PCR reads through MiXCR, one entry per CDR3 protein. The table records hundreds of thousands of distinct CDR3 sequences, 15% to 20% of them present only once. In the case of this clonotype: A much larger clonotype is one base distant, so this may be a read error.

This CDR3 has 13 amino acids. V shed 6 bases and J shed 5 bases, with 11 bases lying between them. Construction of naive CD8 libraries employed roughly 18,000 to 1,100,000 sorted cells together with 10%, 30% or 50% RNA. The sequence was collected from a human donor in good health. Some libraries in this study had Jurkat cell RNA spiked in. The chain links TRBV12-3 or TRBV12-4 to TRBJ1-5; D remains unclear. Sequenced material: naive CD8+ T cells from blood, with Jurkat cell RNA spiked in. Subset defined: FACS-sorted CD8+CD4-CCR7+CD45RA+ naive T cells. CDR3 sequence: CASSPVSDQPQHF. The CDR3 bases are TGTGCCAGCAGCCCGGTGAGCGATCAGCCCCAGCATTTT.